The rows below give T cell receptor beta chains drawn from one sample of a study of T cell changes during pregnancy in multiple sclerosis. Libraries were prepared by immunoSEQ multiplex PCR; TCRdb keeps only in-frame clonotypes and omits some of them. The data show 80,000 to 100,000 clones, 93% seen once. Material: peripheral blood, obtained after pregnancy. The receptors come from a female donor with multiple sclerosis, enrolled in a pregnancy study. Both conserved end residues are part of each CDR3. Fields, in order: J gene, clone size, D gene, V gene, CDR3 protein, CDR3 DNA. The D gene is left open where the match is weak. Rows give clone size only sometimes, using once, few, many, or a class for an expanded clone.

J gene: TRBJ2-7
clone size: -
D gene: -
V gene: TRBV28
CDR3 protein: CASNPASVTYEQYF
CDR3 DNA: TGTGCCAGCAATCCGGCTAGCGTAACCTACGAGCAGTACTTC

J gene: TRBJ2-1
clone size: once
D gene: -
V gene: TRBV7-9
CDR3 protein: CASSLDRRSEQFF
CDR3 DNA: TGTGCCAGCAGCTTAGACAGGCGCAGCGAGCAGTTCTTC

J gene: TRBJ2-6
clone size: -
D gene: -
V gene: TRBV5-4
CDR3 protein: CASSLGGLGANVLTF
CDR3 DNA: TGTGCCAGCAGCTTGGGGGGGCTCGGGGCCAACGTCCTGACTTTC

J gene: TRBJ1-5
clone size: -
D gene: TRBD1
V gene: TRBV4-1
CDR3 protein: CASSQALDRGKTQPQHF
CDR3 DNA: TGCGCCAGCAGCCAAGCCCTAGACAGGGGGAAAACTCAGCCCCAGCATTTT

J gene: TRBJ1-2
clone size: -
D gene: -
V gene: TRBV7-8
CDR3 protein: CASSLGSANYGYTF
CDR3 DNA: TGTGCCAGCAGCCTAGGATCGGCTAACTATGGCTACACCTTC

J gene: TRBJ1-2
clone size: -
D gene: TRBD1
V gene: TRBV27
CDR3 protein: CASSLLGGQGPNYGYTF
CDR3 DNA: TGTGCCAGCAGTTTATTAGGGGGACAGGGGCCTAACTATGGCTACACCTTC

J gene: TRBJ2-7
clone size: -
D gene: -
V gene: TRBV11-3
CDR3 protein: CASSLRGPAGEQYF
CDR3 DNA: TGTGCCAGCAGCTTAAGGGGCCCGGCTGGCGAGCAGTACTTC

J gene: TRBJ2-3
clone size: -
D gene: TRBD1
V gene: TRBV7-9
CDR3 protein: CASSSPGGTTDTQYF
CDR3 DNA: TGTGCCAGCAGCTCCCCAGGGGGTACCACAGATACGCAGTATTTT

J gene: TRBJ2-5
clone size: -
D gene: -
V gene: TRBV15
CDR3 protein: CATSREHSQETQYF
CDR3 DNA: TGTGCCACCAGCAGAGAACATTCCCAAGAGACCCAGTACTTC

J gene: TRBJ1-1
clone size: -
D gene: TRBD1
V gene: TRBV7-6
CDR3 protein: CASTPGTGVTEAFF
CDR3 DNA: TGTGCCAGCACTCCCGGGACAGGGGTTACTGAAGCTTTCTTT

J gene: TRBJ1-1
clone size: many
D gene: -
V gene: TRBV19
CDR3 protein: CASRIGDTEAFF
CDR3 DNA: TGTGCCAGTAGGATCGGAGACACTGAAGCTTTCTTT

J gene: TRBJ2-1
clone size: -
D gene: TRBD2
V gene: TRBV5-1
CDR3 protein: CASKRTSDYNEQFF
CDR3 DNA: TGCGCCAGCAAAAGGACTAGCGACTACAATGAGCAGTTCTTC

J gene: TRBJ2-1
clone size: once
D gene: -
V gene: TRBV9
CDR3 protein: CASSVEPGEQFF
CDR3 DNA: TGTGCCAGCAGCGTTGAGCCCGGTGAGCAGTTCTTC

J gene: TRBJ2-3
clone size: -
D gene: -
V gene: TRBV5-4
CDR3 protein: CASSSLSLEPTQYF
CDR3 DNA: TGTGCCAGCAGCTCTCTTTCACTAGAGCCTACGCAGTATTTT

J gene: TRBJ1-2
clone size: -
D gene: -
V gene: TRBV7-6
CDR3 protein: CASSRDRLTNYGYTF
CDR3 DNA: TGTGCCAGCAGCCGTGACAGGCTAACTAACTATGGCTACACCTTC

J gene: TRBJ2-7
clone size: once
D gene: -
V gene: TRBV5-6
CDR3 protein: CASSSRDPLLTEQYF
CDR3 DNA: TGTGCCAGCAGCAGCAGGGATCCCCTACTTACCGAGCAGTACTTC

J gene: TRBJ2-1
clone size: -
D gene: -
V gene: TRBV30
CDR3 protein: CAWSVWGVDEQFF
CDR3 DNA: TGTGCCTGGAGTGTGTGGGGGGTCGATGAGCAGTTCTTC

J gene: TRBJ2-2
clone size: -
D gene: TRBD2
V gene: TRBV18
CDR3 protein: CASSPPGLAGTVGELFF
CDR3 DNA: TGTGCCAGCTCACCTCCGGGACTAGCGGGAACGGTCGGGGAGCTGTTTTTT

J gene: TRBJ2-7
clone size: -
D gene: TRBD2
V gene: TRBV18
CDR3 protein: CASSPPDSRLAGSDEQYF
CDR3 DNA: TGTGCCAGCTCACCCCCCGACAGCAGACTAGCGGGAAGCGACGAGCAGTACTTC

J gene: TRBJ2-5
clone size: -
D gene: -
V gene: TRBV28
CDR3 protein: CASSFSAGPGTQYF
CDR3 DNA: TGTGCCAGCAGTTTTTCGGCAGGGCCAGGGACCCAGTACTTC

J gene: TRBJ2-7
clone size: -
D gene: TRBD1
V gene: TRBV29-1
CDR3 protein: CSVIWRRGTGLFHEQYF
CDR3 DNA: TGCAGCGTTATATGGAGGCGGGGGACAGGGCTTTTCCACGAGCAGTACTTC

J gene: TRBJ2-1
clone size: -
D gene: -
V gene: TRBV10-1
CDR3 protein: CASSFAEPYNEQFF
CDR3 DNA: TGCGCCAGCAGTTTTGCGGAGCCCTACAATGAGCAGTTCTTC

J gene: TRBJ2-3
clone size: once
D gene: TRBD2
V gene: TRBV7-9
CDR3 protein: CASRGLVTDTQYF
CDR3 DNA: TGTGCCAGCAGAGGACTAGTCACAGATACGCAGTATTTT

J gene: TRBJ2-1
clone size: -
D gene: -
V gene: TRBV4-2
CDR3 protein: CASSGAGASFYNEQFF
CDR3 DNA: TGTGCCAGCAGCGGCGCGGGGGCATCCTTCTACAATGAGCAGTTCTTC

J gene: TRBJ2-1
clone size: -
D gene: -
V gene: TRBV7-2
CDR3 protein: CASSLRGYEQFF
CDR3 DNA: TGTGCCAGCAGCTTAAGGGGTTATGAGCAGTTCTTC

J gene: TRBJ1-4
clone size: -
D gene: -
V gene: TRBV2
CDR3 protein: CARGGVSTNEKLFF
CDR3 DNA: TGTGCCCGGGGAGGGGTGAGCACTAATGAAAAACTGTTTTTT

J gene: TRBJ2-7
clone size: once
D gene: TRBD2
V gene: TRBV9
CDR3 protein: CASSRSEREDEQYF
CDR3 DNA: TGTGCCAGCAGCCGTTCGGAACGGGAGGACGAGCAGTACTTC

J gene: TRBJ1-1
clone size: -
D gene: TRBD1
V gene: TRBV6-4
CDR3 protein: CASRKTGGTEAFF
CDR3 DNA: TGTGCCAGCAGGAAGACAGGGGGCACTGAAGCTTTCTTT

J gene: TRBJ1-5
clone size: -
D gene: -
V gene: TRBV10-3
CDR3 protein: CAISESPGDDQPQHF
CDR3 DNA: TGTGCCATCAGTGAGTCTCCGGGGGATGATCAGCCCCAGCATTTT

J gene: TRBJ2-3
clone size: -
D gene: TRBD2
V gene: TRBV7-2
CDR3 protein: CASTLSGSPTDTQYF
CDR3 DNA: TGTGCCAGCACCCTTAGCGGGTCTCCCACAGATACGCAGTATTTT

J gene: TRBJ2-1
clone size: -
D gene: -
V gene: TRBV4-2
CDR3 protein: CASSQGGGGKGEQFF
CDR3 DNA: TGTGCCAGCAGCCAAGGAGGCGGAGGGAAGGGTGAGCAGTTCTTC

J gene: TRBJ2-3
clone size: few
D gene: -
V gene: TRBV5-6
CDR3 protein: CASSLARDATDTQYF
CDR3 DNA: TGTGCCAGCAGCTTGGCGCGGGATGCCACAGATACGCAGTATTTT

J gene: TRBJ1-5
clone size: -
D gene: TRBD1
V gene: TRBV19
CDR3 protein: CASGQGAFQPQHF
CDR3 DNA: TGTGCCAGTGGACAGGGGGCCTTTCAGCCCCAGCATTTT

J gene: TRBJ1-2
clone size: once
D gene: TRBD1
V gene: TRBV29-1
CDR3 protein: CSVRQGDGYTF
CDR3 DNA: TGCAGCGTGAGACAGGGGGATGGCTACACCTTC

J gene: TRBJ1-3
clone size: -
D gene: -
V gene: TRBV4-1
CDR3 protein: CASSQMVQGSSGNTIYF
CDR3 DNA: TGCGCCAGCAGCCAGATGGTCCAGGGGAGCTCTGGAAACACCATATATTTT

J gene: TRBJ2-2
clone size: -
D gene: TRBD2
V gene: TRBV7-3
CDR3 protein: CASAGGPSSGELFF
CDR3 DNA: TGTGCCAGCGCGGGAGGGCCCTCCTCCGGGGAGCTGTTTTTT

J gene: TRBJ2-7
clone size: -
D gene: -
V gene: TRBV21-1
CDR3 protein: CASSKPGPQGFPLIYEQYF
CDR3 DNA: TGTGCCAGCAGCAAACCCGGTCCACAGGGGTTTCCGTTAATCTACGAGCAGTACTTC

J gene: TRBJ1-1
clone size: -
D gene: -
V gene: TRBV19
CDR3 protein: CASSARGPTEAFF
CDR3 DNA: TGTGCCAGTAGTGCCAGGGGTCCCACTGAAGCTTTCTTT

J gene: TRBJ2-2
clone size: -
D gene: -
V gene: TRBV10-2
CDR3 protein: CASSGNAPGMNTGELFF
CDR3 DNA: TGCGCCAGCAGTGGTAACGCTCCCGGGATGAACACCGGGGAGCTGTTTTTT

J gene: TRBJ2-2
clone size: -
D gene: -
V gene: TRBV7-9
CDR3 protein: CASNGGSNTGELFF
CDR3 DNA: TGTGCCAGCAACGGGGGATCGAACACCGGGGAGCTGTTTTTT

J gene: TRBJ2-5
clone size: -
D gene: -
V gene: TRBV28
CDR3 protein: CASSLEGGRKTQYF
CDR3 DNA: TGTGCCAGCAGTTTGGAAGGTGGGAGGAAGACCCAGTACTTC

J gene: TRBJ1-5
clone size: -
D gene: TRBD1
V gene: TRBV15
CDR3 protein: CATSREGTGLQPQHF
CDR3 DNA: TGTGCCACCAGCAGAGAGGGGACAGGGTTGCAGCCCCAGCATTTT

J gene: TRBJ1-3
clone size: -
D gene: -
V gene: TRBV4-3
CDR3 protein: CASSQAGSGNTIYF
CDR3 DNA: TGCGCCAGCAGCCAAGCGGGGTCTGGAAACACCATATATTTT

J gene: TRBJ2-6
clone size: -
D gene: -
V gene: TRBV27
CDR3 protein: CASSWSGANVLTF
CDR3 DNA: TGTGCCAGCAGTTGGAGCGGGGCCAACGTCCTGACTTTC

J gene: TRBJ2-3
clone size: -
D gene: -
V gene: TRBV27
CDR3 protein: CASSARLVGLPTDTQYF
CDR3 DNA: TGTGCCAGCAGTGCGAGACTAGTGGGCCTTCCCACAGATACGCAGTATTTT

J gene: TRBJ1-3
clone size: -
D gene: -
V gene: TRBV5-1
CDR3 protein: CASSVSFSGNTIYF
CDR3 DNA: TGCGCCAGCAGCGTGTCGTTCTCTGGAAACACCATATATTTT

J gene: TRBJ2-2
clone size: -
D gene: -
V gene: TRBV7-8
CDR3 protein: CASSSYEAGELFF
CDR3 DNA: TGTGCCAGCAGCTCCTACGAGGCGGGGGAGCTGTTTTTT

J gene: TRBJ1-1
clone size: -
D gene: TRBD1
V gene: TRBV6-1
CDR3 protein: CASSEGTVEAFF
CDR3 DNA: TGTGCCAGCAGTGAGGGGACAGTTGAAGCTTTCTTT

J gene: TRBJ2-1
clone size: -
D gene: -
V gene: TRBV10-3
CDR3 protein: CAISDRLYNEQFF
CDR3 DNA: TGTGCCATCAGTGACAGGTTATACAATGAGCAGTTCTTC

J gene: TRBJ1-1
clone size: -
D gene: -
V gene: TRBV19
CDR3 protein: CASSPGGGNTEAFF
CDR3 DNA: TGTGCCAGTAGCCCCGGGGGGGGGAACACTGAAGCTTTCTTT

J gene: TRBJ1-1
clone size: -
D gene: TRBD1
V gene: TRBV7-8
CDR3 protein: CASSSEQGAVNTEAFF
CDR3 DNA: TGTGCCAGCAGCTCCGAACAGGGGGCGGTGAACACTGAAGCTTTCTTT

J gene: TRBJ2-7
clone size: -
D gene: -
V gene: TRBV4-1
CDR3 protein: CASSQDGYEQYF
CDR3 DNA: TGCGCCAGCAGCCAAGACGGTTACGAGCAGTACTTC

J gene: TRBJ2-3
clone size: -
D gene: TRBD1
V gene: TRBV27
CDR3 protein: CASSAYWDRATDTQYF
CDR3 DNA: TGTGCCAGCAGTGCCTATTGGGACAGGGCCACAGATACGCAGTATTTT